Listed below are T cell receptor beta chains from one sample, sequenced in a study of OX40 agonist ivuxolimab in advanced cancers. Libraries were prepared by immunoSEQ multiplex PCR; TCRdb keeps only in-frame clonotypes and omits some of them. The profile shows tens of thousands of clones, around 93% of them singletons. The specimen was CD4+ or CD8+ T cells sorted from blood, collected in a trial of the OX40 agonist ivuxolimab. Receptor source: an adult with an advanced solid tumor such as melanoma, head and neck, liver or kidney cancer. The CDR3 runs from the conserved cysteine through the conserved F or W. The D gene is left open where the match is weak. Some rows have no size entry. The others give once, few or many, or a class for an expanded clone.

TRBJ1-6,TRBV6-5,NA,NA,CASSTGNSGNSPLHF,TGTGCCAGCAGTACGGGTAACTCGGGTAATTCACCCCTCCACTTT
TRBJ2-3,TRBV6-5,TRBD2,NA,CASSTGTSGTDTQYF,TGTGCCAGCTCGACCGGGACTAGCGGAACAGATACGCAGTATTTT
TRBJ2-6,TRBV7-8,TRBD1,once,CASSLARTGPTSGANVLTF,TGTGCCAGCAGCTTAGCGAGGACAGGGCCTACCTCTGGGGCCAACGTCCTGACTTTC
TRBJ1-3,TRBV28,NA,NA,CASSFPSLPSGNTIYF,TGTGCCAGCAGTTTTCCGTCCTTACCCTCTGGAAACACCATATATTTT
TRBJ2-1,TRBV7-8,TRBD2,NA,CASSMMGGSGAYNEQFF,TGTGCCAGCAGCATGATGGGTGGTAGCGGGGCCTACAATGAGCAGTTCTTC
TRBJ2-1,TRBV19,NA,NA,CASSGPFNEQFF,TGTGCCAGTAGTGGACCCTTCAATGAGCAGTTCTTC
TRBJ2-7,TRBV9,NA,NA,CASSVGGSSSYEQYF,TGTGCCAGCAGCGTTGGAGGGTCAAGCAGCTACGAGCAGTACTTC
TRBJ2-2,TRBV13,NA,NA,CASSLEQRGELFF,TGTGCCAGCAGCTTAGAACAACGCGGGGAGCTGTTTTTT
TRBJ2-7,TRBV7-9,NA,NA,CASSLRSVDEQYF,TGTGCCAGCAGCTTGCGCTCGGTCGACGAGCAGTACTTC
TRBJ1-2,TRBV20-1,NA,once,CSAYRRLGYTF,TGCAGTGCCTACCGAAGGCTGGGCTACACCTTC
TRBJ1-4,TRBV7-9,NA,NA,CASSPPSRGREKLFF,TGTGCCAGCAGCCCGCCCAGCCGGGGGAGGGAAAAACTGTTTTTT
TRBJ2-2,TRBV9,NA,NA,CASSRNTGELFF,TGTGCCAGCAGCCGAAACACCGGGGAGCTGTTTTTT
TRBJ1-4,TRBV4-1,TRBD1,NA,CASTDRGHEKLFF,TGCGCCAGCACAGACAGGGGGCACGAAAAACTGTTTTTT
TRBJ1-1,TRBV4-2,TRBD1,NA,CASSQDPLTGRNTEAFF,TGTGCCAGCAGCCAAGATCCCTTGACAGGGAGGAACACTGAAGCTTTCTTT
TRBJ2-1,TRBV28,TRBD1,NA,CASSAKTTGWPYNEQFF,TGTGCCAGCAGCGCAAAAACGACAGGGTGGCCCTACAATGAGCAGTTCTTC
TRBJ2-7,TRBV7-6,NA,NA,CASSPTSTDSYEQYF,TGTGCCAGCAGCCCCACCTCGACAGACTCCTACGAGCAGTACTTC
TRBJ2-1,TRBV5-4,TRBD1,NA,CASSGTRGRVGNEQFF,TGTGCCAGCAGCGGGACCAGGGGGCGCGTGGGCAATGAGCAGTTCTTC
TRBJ2-6,TRBV7-3,NA,NA,CASSLNAGTSSGANVLTF,TGTGCCAGCAGCTTAAACGCAGGTACCAGCTCTGGGGCCAACGTCCTGACTTTC